Sequencing of this TCR beta chain was carried out in a study of T cell responses to AZD1222 COVID-19 vaccine. Study-wide points: Epitopes outside B.1.351 and B.1.1.7 mutated regions reportedly drew nearly half of spike TCRs. The number of AZD1222 recipients seropositive at baseline was only five or six. Clonal diversity may have been underestimated in mostly white British donors.

Germline assignment: CDR1 SGHRS and CDR2 YFSETQ. V was pared by 6 bases and J by 2 bases, with 9 bases of the junction left unmatched. The CDR3 sequence is 15 residues long. Assay: immunoSEQ multiplex PCR; the TCRdb copy retains only in-frame clones and omits some. The sample holds some 140,000 clones, more than 75% seen once. Worth noting for this clone: The antigen remains unidentified.

Sequenced here: peripheral blood, sampled on day 0 of AZD1222 vaccination. The sequence was collected from an adult in good health. The rearrangement uses TRBV5-1 and TRBJ2-5, with 8 bases that match TRBD2. The CDR3 sequence: CASNAVAGLQETQYF. DNA for the CDR3: TGCGCCAGCAACGCGGTAGCGGGGTTGCAAGAGACCCAGTACTTC.